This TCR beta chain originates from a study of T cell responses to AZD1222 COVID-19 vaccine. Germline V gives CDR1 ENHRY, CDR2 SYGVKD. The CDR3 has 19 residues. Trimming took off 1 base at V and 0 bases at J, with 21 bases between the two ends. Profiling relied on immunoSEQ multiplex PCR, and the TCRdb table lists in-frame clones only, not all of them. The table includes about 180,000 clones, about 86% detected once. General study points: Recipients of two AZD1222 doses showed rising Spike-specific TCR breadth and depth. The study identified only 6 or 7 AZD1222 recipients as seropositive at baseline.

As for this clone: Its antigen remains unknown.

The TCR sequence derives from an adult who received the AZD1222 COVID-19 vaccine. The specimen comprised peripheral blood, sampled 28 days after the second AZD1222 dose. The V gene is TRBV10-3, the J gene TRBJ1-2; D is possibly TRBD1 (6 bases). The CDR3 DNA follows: TGTGCCATCAGTGAGTTCCGCGGACAGTCCGGAGGGGCTAACTATGGCTACACCTTC. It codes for CAISEFRGQSGGANYGYTF.